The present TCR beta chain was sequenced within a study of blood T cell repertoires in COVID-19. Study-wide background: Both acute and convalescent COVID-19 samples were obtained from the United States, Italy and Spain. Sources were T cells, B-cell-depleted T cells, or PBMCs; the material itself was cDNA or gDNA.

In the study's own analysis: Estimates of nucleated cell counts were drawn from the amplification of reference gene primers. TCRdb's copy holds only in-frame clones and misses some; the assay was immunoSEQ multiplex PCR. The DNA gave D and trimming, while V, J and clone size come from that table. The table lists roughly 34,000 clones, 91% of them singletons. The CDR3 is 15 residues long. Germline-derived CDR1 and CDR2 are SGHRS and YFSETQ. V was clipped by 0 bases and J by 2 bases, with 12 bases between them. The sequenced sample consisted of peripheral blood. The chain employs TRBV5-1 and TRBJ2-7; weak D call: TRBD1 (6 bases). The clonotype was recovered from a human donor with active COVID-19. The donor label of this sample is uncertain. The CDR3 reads CASSLEWGHAYEQYF. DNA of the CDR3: TGCGCCAGCAGCTTGGAGTGGGGACATGCCTACGAGCAGTACTTC.